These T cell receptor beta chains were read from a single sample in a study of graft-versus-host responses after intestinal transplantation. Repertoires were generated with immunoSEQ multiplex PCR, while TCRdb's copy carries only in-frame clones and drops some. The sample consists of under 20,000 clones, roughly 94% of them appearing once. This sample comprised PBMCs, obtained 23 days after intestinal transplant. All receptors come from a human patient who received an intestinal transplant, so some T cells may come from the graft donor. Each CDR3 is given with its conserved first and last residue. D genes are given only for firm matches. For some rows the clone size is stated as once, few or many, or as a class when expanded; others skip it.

CDR3: CASSIDLGAGIYGYTF
DNA: TGTGCCAGTAGTATAGATCTTGGCGCAGGGATCTATGGCTACACCTTC
size: .
D: .
V: TRBV19
J: TRBJ1-2

CDR3: CASSLSSLAGGWNEQFF
DNA: TGTGCCAGCAGCTTGAGCTCCTTAGCGGGAGGGTGGAATGAGCAGTTCTTC
size: .
D: TRBD2
V: TRBV11-2
J: TRBJ2-1

CDR3: CASSDFRDRGSDYEQYF
DNA: TGTGCCAGCAGTGATTTTCGGGACAGGGGGTCCGACTACGAGCAGTACTTC
size: .
D: TRBD1
V: TRBV2
J: TRBJ2-7

CDR3: CASSTEKNIQYF
DNA: TGCGCCAGCAGCACGGAAAAAAACATTCAGTACTTC
size: .
D: .
V: TRBV5-1
J: TRBJ2-4

CDR3: CASSYATGGNTEAFF
DNA: TGTGCCAGCAGTTACGCGACCGGCGGGAACACTGAAGCTTTCTTT
size: .
D: .
V: TRBV6-5
J: TRBJ1-1

CDR3: CASSHPPGTTPFF
DNA: TGTGCCAGCAGCCATCCCCCCGGGACAACTCCTTTCTTT
size: .
D: .
V: TRBV7-2
J: TRBJ1-1

CDR3: CASSYLGVEDEQYF
DNA: TGTGCCAGCAGTTACCTGGGAGTTGAGGACGAGCAGTACTTC
size: once
D: .
V: TRBV6-5
J: TRBJ2-7

CDR3: CASIGESTDTQYF
DNA: TGTGCCAGCATAGGGGAGAGCACAGATACGCAGTATTTT
size: .
D: .
V: TRBV27
J: TRBJ2-3

CDR3: CASSWTDINEKLFF
DNA: TGTGCCAGCAGCTGGACAGACATTAATGAAAAACTGTTTTTT
size: .
D: .
V: TRBV7-9
J: TRBJ1-4

CDR3: CASSLSLGGSYEQYF
DNA: TGTGCCAGCAGTTTATCCCTGGGTGGTTCCTACGAGCAGTACTTC
size: .
D: .
V: TRBV27
J: TRBJ2-7

CDR3: CASSLQGRANQPQHF
DNA: TGTGCCAGCAGCCTCCAAGGGAGGGCCAATCAGCCCCAGCATTTT
size: .
D: .
V: TRBV4-2
J: TRBJ1-5

CDR3: CASSALPPYEQYF
DNA: TGTGCCAGCAGCGCCCTCCCTCCTTACGAGCAGTACTTC
size: .
D: .
V: TRBV7-2
J: TRBJ2-7

CDR3: CASSLAPDSASSGSRNEQYF
DNA: TGCGCCAGCAGCTTGGCCCCGGACAGTGCTTCTAGCGGGAGTAGAAACGAGCAGTACTTC
size: .
D: TRBD2
V: TRBV5-1
J: TRBJ2-7

CDR3: CASSFGIGTEAFF
DNA: TGTGCCAGCAGTTTCGGGATCGGCACTGAAGCTTTCTTT
size: .
D: .
V: TRBV27
J: TRBJ1-1

CDR3: CASSQVKDGPYGELFF
DNA: TGTGCCAGCAGCCAGGTTAAAGACGGGCCCTACGGGGAGCTGTTTTTT
size: .
D: .
V: TRBV7-9
J: TRBJ2-2

CDR3: CASSGGTTNEKLFF
DNA: TGTGCCAGTAGTGGGGGGACAACTAATGAAAAACTGTTTTTT
size: .
D: .
V: TRBV19
J: TRBJ1-4

CDR3: CASSSGGKQGSYNEQFF
DNA: TGCGCCAGCAGCTCAGGGGGAAAACAGGGATCCTACAATGAGCAGTTCTTC
size: .
D: TRBD1
V: TRBV4-3
J: TRBJ2-1

CDR3: CASSYSRQGNQPQHF
DNA: TGTGCCAGCAGTTACTCGAGGCAGGGAAATCAGCCCCAGCATTTT
size: few
D: .
V: TRBV6-5
J: TRBJ1-5

CDR3: CASSFGDSNQPQHF
DNA: TGCGCCAGCAGCTTTGGCGATAGCAATCAGCCCCAGCATTTT
size: .
D: .
V: TRBV5-1
J: TRBJ1-5

CDR3: CASASGNDNEQFF
DNA: TGTGCCAGCGCTAGCGGGAACGACAATGAGCAGTTCTTC
size: .
D: TRBD2
V: TRBV7-9
J: TRBJ2-1

CDR3: CASTLGTSSEQFF
DNA: TGTGCCAGCACCCTAGGGACTAGTAGTGAGCAGTTCTTC
size: .
D: TRBD2
V: TRBV2
J: TRBJ2-1

CDR3: CASSLDGLAGGISYNEQFF
DNA: TGTGCCAGCAGCTTAGATGGACTAGCGGGGGGGATCTCCTACAATGAGCAGTTCTTC
size: .
D: TRBD2
V: TRBV7-9
J: TRBJ2-1

CDR3: CASSYTSRDGYTF
DNA: TGTGCCAGTAGTTACACCTCCAGGGATGGCTACACCTTC
size: .
D: .
V: TRBV6-5
J: TRBJ1-2

CDR3: CASSGPASGRTDTQYF
DNA: TGTGCCAGCAGTGGACCGGCTAGCGGGAGAACAGATACGCAGTATTTT
size: .
D: TRBD2
V: TRBV2
J: TRBJ2-3

CDR3: CASSLVSWWQFF
DNA: TGTGCCAGCAGCTTAGTATCTTGGTGGCAGTTCTTC
size: .
D: .
V: TRBV7-9
J: TRBJ2-1

CDR3: CASSPGQIQETQYF
DNA: TGTGCCAGCAGCCCTGGACAGATCCAAGAGACCCAGTACTTC
size: .
D: .
V: TRBV27
J: TRBJ2-5

CDR3: CARGPLAGGPSEQFF
DNA: TGTGCCAGGGGGCCTTTAGCGGGAGGGCCGAGTGAGCAGTTCTTC
size: .
D: TRBD2
V: TRBV2
J: TRBJ2-1

CDR3: CASSLRQGSYEQYF
DNA: TGTGCCAGCAGTTTGAGACAGGGGAGTTACGAGCAGTACTTC
size: .
D: TRBD1
V: TRBV27
J: TRBJ2-7

CDR3: CASSPQGLSAEKLFF
DNA: TGTGCCAGCAGCCCCCAGGGGCTTTCGGCCGAAAAACTGTTTTTT
size: once
D: .
V: TRBV7-9
J: TRBJ1-4

CDR3: CASSYTAGAYEQYF
DNA: TGTGCCAGCAGTTACACCGCGGGGGCCTACGAGCAGTACTTC
size: .
D: TRBD2
V: TRBV6-9
J: TRBJ2-7

CDR3: CASSLYPPAGAQNTEAFF
DNA: TGTGCCAGCAGCTTATACCCTCCCGCAGGGGCACAGAACACTGAAGCTTTCTTT
size: .
D: .
V: TRBV7-9
J: TRBJ1-1

CDR3: CASSQVGPEGLASSTDTQYF
DNA: TGCGCCAGCAGCCAAGTAGGTCCCGAGGGACTAGCCTCTAGCACAGATACGCAGTATTTT
size: .
D: TRBD2
V: TRBV4-1
J: TRBJ2-3

CDR3: CASSIPTRSGELFF
DNA: TGTGCCAGTAGTATTCCGACGCGCTCCGGGGAGCTGTTTTTT
size: .
D: .
V: TRBV19
J: TRBJ2-2

CDR3: CSVAGGDHYEQYF
DNA: TGCAGCGTTGCGGGCGGGGACCACTACGAGCAGTACTTC
size: .
D: .
V: TRBV29-1
J: TRBJ2-7

CDR3: CASSQAPGRYSGANVLTF
DNA: TGCGCCAGCAGCCAAGCCCCGGGACGCTACTCTGGGGCCAACGTCCTGACTTTC
size: .
D: .
V: TRBV4-1
J: TRBJ2-6

CDR3: CASSFATSGSYNEQFF
DNA: TGTGCCAGCAGCTTCGCCACTAGTGGCTCCTACAATGAGCAGTTCTTC
size: .
D: .
V: TRBV11-2
J: TRBJ2-1

CDR3: CASSPEGGSSYNEQFF
DNA: TGTGCCAGCAGCCCCGAGGGCGGGAGTTCCTACAATGAGCAGTTCTTC
size: .
D: TRBD2
V: TRBV11-2
J: TRBJ2-1

CDR3: CASSLAGGDNEQFF
DNA: TGTGCCAGCAGTTTAGCGGGAGGAGACAATGAGCAGTTCTTC
size: .
D: TRBD2
V: TRBV28
J: TRBJ2-1

CDR3: CAWSVTLSPGPEGPGNTIYF
DNA: TGTGCCTGGAGTGTAACCCTATCTCCCGGACCAGAAGGACCTGGAAACACCATATATTTT
size: .
D: .
V: TRBV30
J: TRBJ1-3

CDR3: CASRPRYASYTDTQYF
DNA: TGCGCCAGCAGGCCCCGGTACGCGTCCTACACAGATACGCAGTATTTT
size: .
D: .
V: TRBV5-1
J: TRBJ2-3

CDR3: CASNRRGGWDTQYF
DNA: TGTGCCAGTAATCGTAGGGGGGGCTGGGATACGCAGTATTTT
size: .
D: .
V: TRBV19
J: TRBJ2-3

CDR3: CASSPLSSGITYEQYF
DNA: TGCGCCAGCAGCCCCCTTTCTAGCGGGATCACCTACGAGCAGTACTTC
size: .
D: TRBD2
V: TRBV4-1
J: TRBJ2-7

CDR3: CASSLTRLWTGNTGELFF
DNA: TGTGCCAGCAGCCTAACCAGGCTTTGGACGGGGAACACCGGGGAGCTGTTTTTT
size: .
D: .
V: TRBV14
J: TRBJ2-2

CDR3: CASSNPLAGAGDEQFF
DNA: TGTGCCAGCAGCAACCCCCTAGCGGGAGCCGGGGATGAGCAGTTCTTC
size: .
D: TRBD2
V: TRBV9
J: TRBJ2-1

CDR3: CASSFQGALSYEQYF
DNA: TGTGCCAGCAGTTTCCAGGGGGCCCTCTCCTACGAGCAGTACTTC
size: .
D: TRBD1
V: TRBV28
J: TRBJ2-7

CDR3: CAWSVLFYEQYF
DNA: TGTGCCTGGAGTGTACTGTTTTACGAGCAGTACTTC
size: .
D: .
V: TRBV30
J: TRBJ2-7

CDR3: CASSEAYNGKAYEQYF
DNA: TGTGCCAGCAGTGAAGCGTACAACGGGAAGGCCTACGAGCAGTACTTC
size: .
D: .
V: TRBV6-1
J: TRBJ2-7

CDR3: CASSLAESSYNEQFF
DNA: TGTGCCAGCAGTCTAGCGGAGAGCTCCTACAATGAGCAGTTCTTC
size: .
D: TRBD2
V: TRBV2
J: TRBJ2-1

CDR3: CASSPQETQYF
DNA: TGTGCCAGCAGCCCCCAAGAGACCCAGTACTTC
size: .
D: .
V: TRBV7-9
J: TRBJ2-5

CDR3: CASSSRTGGVGELFF
DNA: TGTGCCAGCAGCTCAAGGACAGGGGGAGTCGGGGAGCTGTTTTTT
size: .
D: TRBD1
V: TRBV11-3
J: TRBJ2-2

CDR3: CASSPLAGNQETQYF
DNA: TGTGCCAGCAGCCCCCTAGCGGGAAATCAAGAGACCCAGTACTTC
size: .
D: TRBD2
V: TRBV7-2
J: TRBJ2-5

CDR3: CASSLAGVYDEQFF
DNA: TGTGCCAGCAGTTTAGCGGGAGTGTACGATGAGCAGTTCTTC
size: .
D: TRBD2
V: TRBV6-6
J: TRBJ2-1

CDR3: CASSLTGVYEQYF
DNA: TGTGCCAGCAGTTTGACAGGGGTCTACGAGCAGTACTTC
size: .
D: TRBD1
V: TRBV27
J: TRBJ2-7

CDR3: CASSGKTGGKGIVNYGYTF
DNA: TGCGCCAGCAGCGGGAAGACAGGGGGCAAAGGAATCGTGAACTATGGCTACACCTTC
size: .
D: TRBD1
V: TRBV5-1
J: TRBJ1-2

CDR3: CASSFATGLVETQYF
DNA: TGTGCCAGCAGTTTTGCGACAGGGCTGGTAGAGACCCAGTACTTC
size: .
D: TRBD1
V: TRBV28
J: TRBJ2-5